Listed below are T cell receptor beta chains from one sample, sequenced in a study of Ad26.COV2.S vaccination and SARS-CoV-2 variants. TCRdb's copy holds only in-frame clones and misses some; the assay was immunoSEQ multiplex PCR. The table includes about 450,000 clones, 85% to 90% detected once. This specimen was peripheral blood, taken in a trial of Ad26.COV2.S vaccine versus placebo. Receptor source: a person aged 18 to 65 who received the Ad26.COV2.S COVID-19 vaccine or a placebo. Each CDR3 is given with its conserved first and last residue. The D gene is left open where the match is weak. Expanded clones are given a class, and other clones once, few, many or no size at all.

j_call v_call clone_size d_call cdr3_aa cdr3_nt
TRBJ2-3 TRBV5-1 . TRBD1 CASSLGTGWYTDTQYF TGCGCCAGCAGCCTTGGGACAGGTTGGTACACAGATACGCAGTATTTT
TRBJ1-4 TRBV18 . . CASSPGAAEKLFF TGTGCCAGCTCCCCAGGGGCCGCTGAAAAACTGTTTTTT
TRBJ2-2 TRBV5-4 . . CASSLYSGGGHAGELFF TGTGCCAGCAGCTTATACAGCGGAGGGGGACATGCCGGGGAGCTGTTTTTT
TRBJ1-2 TRBV6-2/TRBV6-3 . TRBD1 CASSYYRGQGTPSLYGYTF TGTGCCAGCAGTTACTACCGGGGACAGGGAACCCCTTCCCTATATGGCTACACCTTC
TRBJ2-7 TRBV19 . . CASSRQRGAYEQYF TGTGCCAGTAGCCGACAAAGAGGTGCCTACGAGCAGTACTTC
TRBJ1-4 TRBV21-1 . . CATAMRGLNEKLFF TGTGCCACCGCCATGAGGGGGCTTAATGAAAAACTGTTTTTT
TRBJ2-2 TRBV5-6 . . CASSWGSPLMGTGELFF TGTGCCAGCAGCTGGGGCAGCCCCCTCATGGGCACCGGGGAGCTGTTTTTT
TRBJ2-3 TRBV7-2 . . CASSLVLGGGGTDTQYF TGTGCCAGCAGCTTAGTTCTAGGCGGCGGTGGCACAGATACGCAGTATTTT
TRBJ1-2 TRBV7-3 . . CASSREPNYGYTF TGTGCCAGCAGCCGAGAACCTAACTATGGCTACACCTTC
TRBJ1-2 TRBV6-6 . . CASSYSRTNYGYTF TGTGCCAGCAGTTACTCCAGGACAAACTATGGCTACACCTTC
TRBJ2-7 TRBV3-1/TRBV3-2 . . CASSQSPDEQYF TGTGCCAGCAGCCAATCACCGGACGAGCAGTACTTC
TRBJ2-2 TRBV9 once . CASSVGRYTGELFF TGTGCCAGCAGCGTAGGGAGATACACCGGGGAGCTGTTTTTT
TRBJ2-1 TRBV28 . . CASRGPGSYNEQFF TGTGCCAGCAGAGGCCCGGGCTCCTACAATGAGCAGTTCTTC
TRBJ2-5 TRBV7-9 . . CASSYSNRQETQYF TGTGCCAGCAGCTACTCAAACAGGCAAGAGACCCAGTACTTC
TRBJ1-1 TRBV7-2 . . CASSLYLQVEAFF TGTGCCAGCAGCTTATACCTACAGGTTGAAGCTTTCTTT
TRBJ1-2 TRBV5-1 . . CASSSTVDGYTF TGCGCCAGCAGCTCGACCGTGGATGGCTACACCTTC
TRBJ2-2 TRBV7-2 . TRBD2 CASSSFAGGNTGELFF TGTGCCAGCAGCTCGTTTGCGGGGGGGAACACCGGGGAGCTGTTTTTT
TRBJ2-1 TRBV7-3 . . CASSFLATASYNEQFF TGTGCCAGCAGCTTTTTAGCTACCGCCTCCTACAATGAGCAGTTCTTC
TRBJ1-1 TRBV28 . . CASSEYLGYTEAFF TGTGCCAGCTCCGAGTACTTGGGGTACACTGAAGCTTTCTTT
TRBJ1-1 TRBV5-1 . . CASSLLVGVDTEAFF TGCGCCAGCAGCCTCCTGGTCGGGGTGGACACTGAAGCTTTCTTT
TRBJ2-7 TRBV6-1 . . CASSEDFVWGHIYEQYF TGTGCCAGCAGTGAAGATTTCGTCTGGGGGCACATTTACGAGCAGTACTTC
TRBJ1-2 TRBV7-2 . . CASSRQLQGYTF TGTGCCAGCAGCCGACAATTGCAAGGCTACACCTTC
TRBJ2-3 TRBV5-6 . . CASSLDPNPTDTQYF TGTGCCAGCAGCTTGGACCCGAACCCCACAGATACGCAGTATTTT
TRBJ2-3 TRBV7-2 . TRBD2 CASSFRGPREGGTDTQYF TGTGCCAGCAGCTTTCGAGGCCCACGGGAGGGAGGCACAGATACGCAGTATTTT
TRBJ1-3 TRBV4-3 few . CASTQTYTGSGNTIYF TGCGCCAGTACTCAAACCTACACAGGGTCTGGAAACACCATATATTTT
TRBJ1-4 TRBV7-8 . . CASSLEMAGNEKLFF TGTGCCAGCAGCTTGGAGATGGCGGGTAATGAAAAACTGTTTTTT
TRBJ2-3 TRBV5-4 . . CASSARQGTDTQYF TGTGCCAGCAGCGCCCGACAGGGCACAGATACGCAGTATTTT
TRBJ1-1 TRBV28 . . CASSLVTTEAFF TGTGCCAGCAGTTTAGTAACCACTGAAGCTTTCTTT
TRBJ1-2 TRBV29-1 . . CSGSHGGNYGYTF TGCAGCGGTTCGCACGGTGGTAACTATGGCTACACCTTC
TRBJ2-4 TRBV5-1 . TRBD1 CASSLRGQGLNIQYF TGCGCCAGCAGCTTGAGGGGACAGGGTTTAAACATTCAGTACTTC
TRBJ1-2 TRBV18 . . CASSDSFYGYTF TGTGCCAGCTCAGACAGCTTCTATGGCTACACCTTC
TRBJ2-1 TRBV7-2 . . CASSLMGPNEQFF TGTGCCAGCAGCTTAATGGGCCCAAATGAGCAGTTCTTC
TRBJ2-5 TRBV7-8 . TRBD2 CASSWGTSGSETQYF TGTGCCAGCAGCTGGGGGACTAGCGGGAGTGAGACCCAGTACTTC
TRBJ2-7 TRBV30 few . CAWSTRSSYEQYF TGTGCCTGGAGTACCCGTTCGAGCTACGAGCAGTACTTC
TRBJ2-5 TRBV10-3 . TRBD1 CATTQTGEETQYF TGTGCCACGACCCAAACAGGGGAAGAGACCCAGTACTTC
TRBJ2-3 TRBV30 . . CAWSASPPDTQYF TGTGCCTGGAGTGCCAGTCCCCCAGATACGCAGTATTTT
TRBJ1-4 TRBV19 . TRBD1 CATSDRVNEKLFF TGTGCCACCTCGGACAGGGTTAATGAAAAACTGTTTTTT
TRBJ1-1 TRBV10-3 . TRBD1 CAISGWTGVNTEAFF TGTGCCATCAGTGGGTGGACAGGGGTGAACACTGAAGCTTTCTTT
TRBJ2-7 TRBV10-3 . . CAISEVLGDSLYPSYEQYF TGTGCCATCAGTGAGGTACTTGGGGACTCCCTTTATCCCTCCTACGAGCAGTACTTC
TRBJ2-2 TRBV5-1 . . CASIGGSTYTGELFF TGCGCCAGCATCGGGGGAAGCACTTACACCGGGGAGCTGTTTTTT
TRBJ2-3 TRBV7-2 . . CASSFTGSRPSTDTQYF TGTGCCAGCAGCTTCACGGGATCCCGACCTAGCACAGATACGCAGTATTTT
TRBJ1-1 TRBV7-2 . TRBD1 CASSFRGMNTEAFF TGTGCCAGCAGCTTCAGGGGGATGAACACTGAAGCTTTCTTT
TRBJ1-5 TRBV7-2 . . CASSLATGGGGPQHF TGTGCCAGCAGCTTAGCCACCGGGGGGGGAGGGCCCCAGCATTTT